This T cell receptor (beta chain) originates from a study of T cells and Merkel cell carcinoma outcomes. Study-wide results and limits: Repertoire plus T-cell density reportedly predicted Merkel cell carcinoma outcomes.

As regards this clone: Its cognate antigen is unknown.

TCRdb keeps only in-frame clones here, not all; method: immunoSEQ multiplex PCR. The data contain about 3,000 clones, almost 96% of them singletons. Trimming took 7 bases from V and 6 from J, leaving 18 bases between them. In germline, CDR1 is SNHLY, CDR2 FYNNEI. The CDR3 spans 14 residues. Sequencing input: tumor tissue from Merkel cell carcinoma. The chain employs TRBV2 and TRBJ1-1; a weak D match, TRBD1 (6 bases). The receptor was derived from a human donor with Merkel cell carcinoma. CDR3 sequence reads: CASNKGTGTAEAFF. CDR3 sequence (DNA): TGTGCCAGCAATAAAGGTACAGGGACCGCTGAAGCTTTCTTT.